This entry describes one TCR beta chain. Its antigen is not identified. The data were obtained in a study of T cell repertoires in cytomegalovirus infection. Turning to the study itself: CMV infection plus the matching HLA type was flagged by public TCR beta signatures.

TCRdb ran MiXCR on the reads and lists one entry per CDR3 protein. Of 300,000 to 400,000 distinct CDR3 sequences in the sample, around 18% were seen once. Study-level findings and limits: The ex vivo response was dominated by HLA-C-restricted CMV-specific TCR beta clonotypes. People with CMV and the relevant HLA were identified by cumulative public TCR beta family frequency.

The CDR3 has 16 amino acids. Trimming at V came to 2 bases and at J to 2 bases, leaving 9 bases not matched to a gene. In germline, CDR1 is SGHRS, CDR2 YFSETQ. The sequencing sample was made of PBMCs. This receptor was taken from a human donor in good health (CMV status not recorded). Some clones in this sample may be carry-over from other donors' samples. This rearrangement joins TRBV5-1 to TRBJ1-1; TRBD1 agrees at 7 bases. CDR3 coding DNA: TGCGCCAGCAGCTTATCCGGGACAGTCGCAAACACTGAAGCTTTCTTT. Translating it yields CASSLSGTVANTEAFF.